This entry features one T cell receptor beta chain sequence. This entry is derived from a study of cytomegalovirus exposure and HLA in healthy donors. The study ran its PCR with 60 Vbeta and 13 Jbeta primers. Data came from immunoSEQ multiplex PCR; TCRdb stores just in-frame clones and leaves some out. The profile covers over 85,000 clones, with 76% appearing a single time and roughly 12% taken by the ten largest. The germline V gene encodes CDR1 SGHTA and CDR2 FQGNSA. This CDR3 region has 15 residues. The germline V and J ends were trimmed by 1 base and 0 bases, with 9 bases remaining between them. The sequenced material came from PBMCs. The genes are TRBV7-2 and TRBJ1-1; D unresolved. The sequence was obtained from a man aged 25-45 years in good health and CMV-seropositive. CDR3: CASSLGVTMNTEAFF. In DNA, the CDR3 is TGTGCCAGCAGCTTAGGCGTCACCATGAACACTGAAGCTTTCTTT.